Below, 14 T cell receptor beta chains from the same sample are listed, as sequenced in a study of T cell repertoires in cytomegalovirus infection (dated by TCRdb to the late 2010s). No antigens are known for them. Data came from an Illumina HiSeq 1500. TCRdb trimmed the raw reads at Q25, called clones with MiXCR and kept productive beta chains. Each entry is one CDR3 protein sequence, shown with its most common DNA and genes. The sample table holds about 310,000 distinct CDR3 sequences, of which roughly 25% were seen once. The ten most abundant clones make up less than 15% of the sample. Read against the paper, the sample's treatment or condition label means: in vitro stimulation with specific CMV peptide epitopes to enrich CMV-specific T cells. Material: cultured PBMCs, obtained from culture after CMV antigen stimulation. The receptor set was obtained from a human donor in good health (CMV status not recorded). Some clones in this sample may be carry-over from other donors' samples.

This clonotype was counted between two and nine times. The chain combines TRBV7-2 with TRBJ2-2, with D possibly matching TRBD2 (6 bases). Trimming stripped 5 bases from V and 1 base from J, with 14 bases between. This CDR3 is 16 amino acids long. The germline V gene encodes CDR1 SGHTA and CDR2 FQGNSA. The CDR3 coding sequence is TGTGCCAGCAGCCCCCGACGGGGAGGGAACACCGGGGAGCTGTTTTTT. It encodes CASSPRRGGNTGELFF.

The rearrangement links TRBV9 to TRBJ2-5; possibly TRBD1 or TRBD2 for D (5 bases each). Germline CDR1 reads SGDLS; CDR2 reads YYNGEE. V lost 1 base to trimming and J lost 5 bases, with 21 bases between them. The CDR3 is 17 residues long. CDR3 protein: CASSVPSGDLFLETQYF. The CDR3 nucleotides are TGTGCCAGCAGCGTACCCTCCGGGGACCTCTTTCTGGAGACCCAGTACTTC.

This clonotype has more than one count but fewer than ten. This sequence joins TRBV7-9 and TRBJ1-2, with D unclear. The CDR3 has 13 amino acids. The V and J ends lost 3 bases and 4 bases respectively, with 9 bases between them. Germline CDR1 is SEHNR and CDR2 is FQNEAQ (reference sequence). The CDR3 nucleotides read TGTGCCAGCAGCTTCTCCGGTCTCTATGGCTACACCTTC. The encoded protein is CASSFSGLYGYTF. The variable domain in full, completed from reference TRBV7-9 and TRBJ1-2, reads DTGVSQNPRHKITKRGQNVTFRCDPISEHNRLYWYRQTLGQGPEFLTYFQNEAQLEKSRLLSDRFSAERPKGSFSTLEIQRTEQGDSAMYLCASSFSGLYGYTFGSGTRLTVV.

The chain employs TRBV19 and TRBJ2-1; 10 nucleotides match TRBD2. Germline CDR1 is LNHDA and CDR2 is SQIVND (reference sequence). CDR3 length equals 18 residues. The V gene end was trimmed by 4 bases and the J gene end by 7 bases; junction bases not matched to a gene: 16. The CDR3 nucleotides are TGTGCCAGTAGTAACCCAAATCAAGCGGGAGGGCCATGGAATGAGCAGTTCTTC. Amino acid sequence: CASSNPNQAGGPWNEQFF.

In this sample, this clonotype turned up many times. The V and J genes are TRBV7-3 and TRBJ2-3; no reliable D call. The ends were cut back, 1 base at V and 4 bases at J, with 9 bases in the middle. The germline CDR1 and CDR2 sequences are SGHTA and FQGTGA. CDR3 size: 14 residues. For the CDR3, the DNA is TGTGCCAGCAGCTTAAAACCTCTTTCAGATACGCAGTATTTT. It encodes CASSLKPLSDTQYF.

V usage is TRBV10-3 and J usage is TRBJ2-1; 7 bases line up with TRBD2. Germline loops: CDR1 ENHRY, CDR2 SYGVKD. V lost 10 bases and J lost 0; bases outside the gene matches: 3. CDR3 length: 13 amino acids. CDR3 residues: CASRTSSYNEQFF. The CDR3 nucleotides read TGTGCCAGCAGGACTAGCTCCTACAATGAGCAGTTCTTC.

This clonotype showed up just a few times. The chain is built from TRBV27 and TRBJ2-1, with TRBD2 matching over 7 bases. Germline trimming cut 2 bases from V and 2 bases from J; bases unmatched to any gene: 6. The V gene's germline CDR1 is MNHEY and CDR2 SMNVEV (reference sequence). The CDR3 has 16 residues. In DNA form, the CDR3 reads TGTGCCAGCAGTTTAGTCCCGGGGACTACCTACAATGAGCAGTTCTTC. Amino acid sequence: CASSLVPGTTYNEQFF.

This clonotype was observed a few times. The rearrangement uses TRBV7-2 and TRBJ2-1; a possible D gene is TRBD2 (5 bases). Germline lookup yields CDR1 SGHTA and CDR2 FQGNSA. This CDR3 has 14 residues. Trimming took 5 bases from V and 5 from J, leaving 13 bases between them. The CDR3: CASSLKIGDNEQFF. CDR3 sequence (DNA): TGTGCCAGCAGCCTTAAGATCGGGGACAATGAGCAGTTCTTC.

This clonotype appeared a few times. The chain is built from TRBV28 and TRBJ2-3, with D tentatively TRBD2 (5 bases). The length of the CDR3 is 15 residues. Germline V CDR1 and CDR2: MDHEN, SYDVKM. V gave up 6 bases and J gave up 2 bases, with 15 bases separating them. The CDR3 region has the DNA TGTGCCAGCAGCCCCGTCGGACTGGACACAGATACGCAGTATTTT. Its translation is CASSPVGLDTDTQYF.

The chain is built from TRBV6-2 or TRBV6-3 and TRBJ2-7; D gene unclear. Trimming stripped 0 bases from V and 3 bases from J, with 9 bases between. There are 14 residues in the CDR3. The germline CDR1 and CDR2 sequences are MNHEY and SVGEGT. CDR3 region: CASSYSISGYEQYV. The CDR3 nucleotides are TGTGCCAGCAGTTACTCGATATCGGGCTACGAGCAGTACGTC.

This clonotype was seen more than once but under ten times. The CDR3 carries no conserved terminal phenylalanine or tryptophan, so it likely arises from a read error. No DNA is shown, since the ends of the CDR3 on it are uncertain; the CDR3 is the one TCRdb lists. V is TRBV2 and J is TRBJ1-3. Per germline, CDR1 SNHLY and CDR2 FYNNEI. The CDR3 length equals 11 residues, ends included. The CDR3 loop reads CASSRGDTRGL.

The V call is TRBV7-2, the J call TRBJ2-1; TRBD2 matches 12 bases. The length of the CDR3 is 20 residues. CDR1 and CDR2 (germline): SGHTA, FQGNSA. Unmatched junction bases numbered 15, after V lost 4 bases and J lost 2 bases. CDR3 amino acids: CASSSPGTSGPISTYNEQFF. The CDR3 DNA reads as TGTGCCAGCAGCTCGCCCGGGACTAGCGGGCCCATCAGCACCTACAATGAGCAGTTCTTC. Drawing the rest from reference TRBV7-2 and TRBJ2-1, the complete variable domain is GAGVSQSPSNKVTEKGKDVELRCDPISGHTALYWYRQSLGQGLEFLIYFQGNSAPDKSGLPSDRFSAERTGGSVSTLTIQRTQQEDSAVYLCASSSPGTSGPISTYNEQFFGPGTRLTVL.

This clonotype was detected ten times or more. The rearrangement joins TRBV7-2 to TRBJ2-5; 8 bases agree with TRBD2. The CDR3 is made up of 15 amino acids. Unmatched junction bases numbered 9, after V lost 4 bases and J lost 5 bases. Germline-derived CDR1 and CDR2 are SGHTA and FQGNSA. CDR3 region: CASSWTGTRGETQYF. CDR3 bases: TGTGCCAGCAGCTGGACCGGGACTAGGGGCGAGACCCAGTACTTC.

This clonotype was seen many times. The genes are TRBV20-1 and TRBJ2-5; 8 nucleotides align to TRBD1. This CDR3 is built from 11 residues. Germline V gives CDR1 DFQATT, CDR2 SNEGSKA (reference sequence). V lost 5 bases, J lost 5 bases, and 1 base stayed unmatched. CDR3 DNA sequence: TGCAGTGCTGCAGGGGGCGAGACCCAGTACTTC. Translation: CSAAGGETQYF.